Below are 12 T cell receptor beta chains sequenced from a single sample in a study of T cells in Graves' hyperthyroidism and ophthalmopathy. What was amplified from RNA transcripts were TCR beta CDR3 regions. Initially, a first-round RT-PCR of the TCR CDR3 employed the HTBI primer set. Each CDR3 protein gets one entry after TCRdb re-called the multiplex PCR reads with MiXCR. The repertoire holds about 570,000 distinct CDR3 sequences, 40% to 55% seen once, with roughly 19% in the top ten. The sequenced sample consisted of peripheral blood or thyroid tissue (not recorded which). All receptors come from an adult woman with Graves' disease, either hyperthyroidism or ophthalmopathy (not recorded which).

This clonotype showed up many times. The chain recombines TRBV10-2 with TRBJ1-4; unclear D gene. Germline CDR1 and CDR2: WSHSY and SAAADI. V was shortened by 10 bases and J by 10 bases, with 19 bases between the two germline ends. CDR3 length: 13 residues. DNA of the CDR3: TGCGCCACCCGGGGTGGCGCGGTCGGAAAACTGTTTTTT. Protein sequence: CATRGGAVGKLFF.

This rearrangement joins TRBV14 to TRBJ2-7; D is tentatively TRBD1 or TRBD2 (5 bases each). The CDR3 consists of 14 residues. Germline V gives CDR1 SGHDN, CDR2 FVKESK. Trimming cost V 0 bases and J 7 bases, with 13 bases left between them. The CDR3 DNA reads TGTGCCAGCAGCCAAGATGGGGCGGACTGGGAGCAGTACTTC. It codes for CASSQDGADWEQYF.

The chain uses TRBV9 and TRBJ2-5; 9 nucleotides match TRBD1. The CDR3 is 14 residues long. The V gene end was trimmed by 7 bases and the J gene end by 1 base; junction bases not matched to a gene: 5. Germline V gene data show CDR1 as SGDLS and CDR2 as YYNGEE. The CDR3 sequence: CASALTGGQETQYF. The CDR3 DNA follows: TGTGCCAGCGCCCTGACAGGGGGCCAAGAGACCCAGTACTTC.

This clonotype occurred many times. V is TRBV20-1 and J is TRBJ1-4, with D uncertain. Trimming pared 3 bases from V and 6 bases from J, leaving 8 bases between. The V gene's germline CDR1 is DFQATT and CDR2 SNEGSKA (reference sequence). The CDR3 runs 12 residues. The CDR3 is CSARSWDEKLFF. The CDR3, as DNA: TGCAGTGCTAGGAGCTGGGATGAAAAACTGTTTTTT.

This sequence joins TRBV29-1 and TRBJ2-7; TRBD2 agrees at 8 bases. Germline assignment: CDR1 SQVTM and CDR2 ANQGSEA. This CDR3 has 13 amino acids. V lost 6 bases to trimming and J lost 7 bases; unmatched junction nucleotides: 11. CDR3 DNA: TGCAGCGTGACGGGGGGGCCTGACAATGAGCAGTACTTC. This translates into CSVTGGPDNEQYF.

The CDR3 sequence: CASSLGHHQETQYF. The CDR3 nucleotides read TGCGCCAGCAGCTTGGGACACCACCAAGAGACCCAGTACTTC. This chain links TRBV5-1 with TRBJ2-5; no clear D gene. V was trimmed by 0 bases and J by 0 bases, leaving 6 bases between them. Germline CDR1 and CDR2: SGHRS and YFSETQ. The CDR3 length is 14 residues.

Many counts were recorded for this clonotype. The V call is TRBV4-1, the J call TRBJ2-6; TRBD2 is a possible D gene (6 bases). Deletions cut 4 bases from V and 0 bases from J, with 10 bases between. The CDR3 contains 16 residues. Germline CDR1 is MGHRA and CDR2 is YSYEKL. As DNA, the CDR3 is TGCGCCAGCAGCCCGGGACTCATCTCTGGGGCCAACGTCCTGACTTTC. This codes for CASSPGLISGANVLTF.

This sequence joins TRBV7-9 and TRBJ1-1; no reliable D call. The CDR3 covers 16 residues. The V gene's germline CDR1 is SEHNR and CDR2 FQNEAQ (reference sequence). V was trimmed by 5 bases and J by 4 bases, leaving 20 bases between them. This CDR3 is CASSAAGIEGGTEAFF. The CDR3 nucleotides read TGTGCCAGCAGCGCCGCGGGGATTGAAGGTGGCACTGAAGCTTTCTTT.

In regard to this clonotype: A read error may explain this, as a much larger clone is one base away. CDR3 in DNA: TGTGCCAGCAACTTCAAGGGGACAGCATACACTGAAGCTTTCTTT. Amino acid sequence: CASNFKGTAYTEAFF. The J gene is TRBJ1-1, the V gene TRBV5-4, with 7 bases fitting TRBD1. CDR3 length equals 15 residues. CDR1 is SGHNT and CDR2 is YYREEE in the germline V gene (reference sequence). With V trimmed by 6 bases and J by 3 bases, 11 bases remained unmatched.

Ten or more counts support this clonotype. The rearrangement joins TRBV7-9 to TRBJ1-2; a weak D match, TRBD1 (6 bases). Germline lookup yields CDR1 SEHNR and CDR2 FQNEAQ (reference sequence). Trimming removed 5 bases at V and 8 bases at J, with 12 bases between. The length of the CDR3 is 12 residues. DNA for the CDR3: TGTGCCAGCAGCAAGAACAGGGAAGGCTACACCTTC. Amino acid sequence: CASSKNREGYTF.

This chain connects TRBV5-1 to TRBJ2-7; no firm D call. The V gene lost 0 bases and the J gene lost 6 bases, with 13 bases spanning the gap. This CDR3 is 14 amino acids long. Germline values: CDR1 SGHRS, CDR2 YFSETQ. CDR3 coding DNA: TGCGCCAGCAGCTTGGGAGAAGCCGTTGTCGAGCAGTACTTC. Its translation is CASSLGEAVVEQYF.

The V gene is TRBV10-3, the J gene TRBJ2-5; D not resolved. Trimming pared 4 bases from V and 3 bases from J, leaving 12 bases between. This CDR3 is 14 amino acids long. CDR1 is ENHRY, CDR2 SYGVKD, per germline. CDR3 sequence: CAISGQAMKETQYF. The CDR3 DNA reads as TGTGCCATCAGTGGCCAGGCCATGAAAGAGACCCAGTACTTC.